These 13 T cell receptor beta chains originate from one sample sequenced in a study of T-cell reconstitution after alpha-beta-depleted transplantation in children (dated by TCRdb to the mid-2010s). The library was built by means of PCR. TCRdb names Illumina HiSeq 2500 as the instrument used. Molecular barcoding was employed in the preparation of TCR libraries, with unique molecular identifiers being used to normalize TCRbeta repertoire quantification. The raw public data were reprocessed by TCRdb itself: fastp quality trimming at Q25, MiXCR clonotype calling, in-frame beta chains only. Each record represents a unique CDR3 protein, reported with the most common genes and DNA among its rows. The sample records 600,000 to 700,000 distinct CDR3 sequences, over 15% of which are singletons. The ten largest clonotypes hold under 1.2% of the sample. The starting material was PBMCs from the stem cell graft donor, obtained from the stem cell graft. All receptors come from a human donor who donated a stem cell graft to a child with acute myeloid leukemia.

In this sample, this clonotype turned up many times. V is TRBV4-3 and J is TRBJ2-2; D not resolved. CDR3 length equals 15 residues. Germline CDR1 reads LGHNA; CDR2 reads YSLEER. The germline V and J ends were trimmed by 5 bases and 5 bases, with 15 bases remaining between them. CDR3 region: CASSVRYGTTGELFF. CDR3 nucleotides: TGCGCCAGCAGCGTAAGATACGGCACGACCGGGGAGCTGTTTTTT.

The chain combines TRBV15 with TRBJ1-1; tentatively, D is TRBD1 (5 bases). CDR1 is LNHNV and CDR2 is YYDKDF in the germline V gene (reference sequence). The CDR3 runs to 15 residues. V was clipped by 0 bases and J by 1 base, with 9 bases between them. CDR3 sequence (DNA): TGTGCCACCAGCAGAGAAACGGGGGGGAACACTGAAGCTTTCTTT. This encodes CATSRETGGNTEAFF.

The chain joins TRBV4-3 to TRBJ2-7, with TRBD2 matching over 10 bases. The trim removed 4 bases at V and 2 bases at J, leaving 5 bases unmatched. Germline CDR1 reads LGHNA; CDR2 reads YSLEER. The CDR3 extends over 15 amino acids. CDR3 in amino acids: CASSLRTSGPYEQYF. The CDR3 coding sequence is TGCGCCAGCAGCCTTCGGACTAGCGGCCCCTACGAGCAGTACTTC.

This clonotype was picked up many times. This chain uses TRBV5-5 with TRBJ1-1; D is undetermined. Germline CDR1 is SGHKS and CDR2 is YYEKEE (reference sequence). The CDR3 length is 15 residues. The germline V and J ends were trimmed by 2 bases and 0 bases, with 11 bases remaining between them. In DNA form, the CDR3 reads TGTGCCAGCAGCTTAACGAGTGGGATGAACACTGAAGCTTTCTTT. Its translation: CASSLTSGMNTEAFF.

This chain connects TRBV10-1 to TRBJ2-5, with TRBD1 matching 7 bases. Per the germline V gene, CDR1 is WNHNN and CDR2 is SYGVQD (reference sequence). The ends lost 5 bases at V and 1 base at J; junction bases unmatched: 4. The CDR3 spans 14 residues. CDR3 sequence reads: CASSRDRAQETQYF. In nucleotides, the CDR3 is TGCGCCAGCAGTAGAGACAGGGCCCAAGAGACCCAGTACTTC.

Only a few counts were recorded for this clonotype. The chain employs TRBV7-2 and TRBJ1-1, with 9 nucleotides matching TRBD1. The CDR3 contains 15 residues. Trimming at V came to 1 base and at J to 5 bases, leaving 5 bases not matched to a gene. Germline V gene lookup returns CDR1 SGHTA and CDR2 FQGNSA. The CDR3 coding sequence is TGTGCCAGCAGCTTAGGGAACAGGGGGCTGACTGAAGCTTTCTTT. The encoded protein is CASSLGNRGLTEAFF.

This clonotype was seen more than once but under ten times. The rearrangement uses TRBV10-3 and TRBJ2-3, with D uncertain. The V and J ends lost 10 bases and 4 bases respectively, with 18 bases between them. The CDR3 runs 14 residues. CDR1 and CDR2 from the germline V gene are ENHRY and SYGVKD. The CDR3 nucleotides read TGTGCCAACTCCGACCCCGTACTTGCAGATACGCAGTATTTT. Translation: CANSDPVLADTQYF.

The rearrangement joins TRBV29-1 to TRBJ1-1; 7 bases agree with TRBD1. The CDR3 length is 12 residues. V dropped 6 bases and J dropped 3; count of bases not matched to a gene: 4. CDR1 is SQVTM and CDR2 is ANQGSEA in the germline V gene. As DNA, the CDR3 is TGCAGCGTGGATGGGACAGACACTGAAGCTTTCTTT. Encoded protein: CSVDGTDTEAFF.

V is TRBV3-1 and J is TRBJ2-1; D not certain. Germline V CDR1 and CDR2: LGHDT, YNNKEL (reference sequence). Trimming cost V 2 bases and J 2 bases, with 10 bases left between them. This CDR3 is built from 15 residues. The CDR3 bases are TGTGCCAGCAGCCAACAGGTTGCCACCTACAATGAGCAGTTCTTC. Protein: CASSQQVATYNEQFF.

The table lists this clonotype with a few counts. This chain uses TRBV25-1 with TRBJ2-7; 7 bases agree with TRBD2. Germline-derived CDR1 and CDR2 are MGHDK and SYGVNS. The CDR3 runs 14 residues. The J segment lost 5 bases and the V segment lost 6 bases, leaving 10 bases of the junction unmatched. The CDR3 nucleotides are TGTGCCAGCAGGCTGGGGGGGAACTGGGACGAGCAGTACTTC. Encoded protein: CASRLGGNWDEQYF.

The CDR3 sequence: CASSISQVTGGSVQYF. CDR3 sequence (DNA): TGTGCCAGTAGTATTTCTCAAGTAACGGGGGGTAGCGTGCAGTACTTC. The chain combines TRBV19 with TRBJ2-7; 7 bases are a match to TRBD2. In germline, CDR1 is LNHDA, CDR2 SQIVND (reference sequence). V lost 3 bases and J lost 9; bases outside the gene matches: 17. This CDR3 has 16 amino acids.

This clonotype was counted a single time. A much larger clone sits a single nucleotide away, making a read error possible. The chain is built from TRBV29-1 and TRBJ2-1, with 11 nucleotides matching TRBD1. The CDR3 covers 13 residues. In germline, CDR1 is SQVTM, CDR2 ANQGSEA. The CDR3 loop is CSPCRTGGSEQFF. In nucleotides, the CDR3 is TGCAGTCCTTGCCGGACAGGGGGCAGTGAGCAGTTCTTC.

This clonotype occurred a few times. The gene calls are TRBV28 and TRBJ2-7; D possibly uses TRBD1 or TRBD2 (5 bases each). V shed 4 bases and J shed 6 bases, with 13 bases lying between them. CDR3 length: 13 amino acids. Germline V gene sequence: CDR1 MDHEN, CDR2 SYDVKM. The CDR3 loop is CASSSSGTVEQYV. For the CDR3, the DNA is TGTGCCAGCAGTTCATCCGGGACCGTCGAGCAGTACGTC.